A selection of T cell receptor beta chains follows, all from one sample in a study of shared clonotypes between healthy human individuals. The method was immunoSEQ multiplex PCR; TCRdb's version includes in-frame clones alone and lacks a portion of them. The sample has some 2.3 million clones; more than 80% are singletons. The specimen was naive CD4+ T cells from PBMCs. Receptor source: a man aged 18-30 years in good health. Some clones in this sample may be carry-over from other donors' samples. Each CDR3 is given with its conserved first and last residue. A D gene is named only where the DNA matches it firmly. Clone size, where shown, is once, few, many, or a class for clones that have expanded.

- | TRBJ1-2 | - | TRBV4-1 | CASSQDVNRWAYGYTF | TGCGCCAGCAGCCAAGATGTTAACCGGTGGGCTTATGGCTACACCTTC
TRBD2 | TRBJ2-7 | once | TRBV18 | CASSPASGRGGYEQYF | TGTGCCAGCTCACCAGCTAGCGGGAGGGGCGGCTACGAGCAGTACTTC
- | TRBJ1-1 | - | TRBV27 | CASSRDPGTEAFF | TGTGCCAGCAGTCGGGACCCTGGAACTGAAGCTTTCTTT
- | TRBJ1-4 | - | TRBV4-1 | CARATSATNEKLFF | TGCGCCAGAGCGACGTCCGCAACTAATGAAAAACTGTTTTTT
- | TRBJ2-3 | - | TRBV5-5 | CASTPRPRVDTQYF | TGTGCCAGCACCCCTCGTCCGCGCGTAGATACGCAGTATTTT
- | TRBJ1-3 | - | TRBV7-3 | CARFKDIGNTIYF | TGTGCCAGATTTAAGGACATTGGAAACACCATATATTTT
- | TRBJ2-3 | - | TRBV7-2 | CASSLASPLTGDTQYF | TGTGCCAGCAGCTTAGCGAGTCCCCTGACCGGGGATACGCAGTATTTT
TRBD1 | TRBJ2-7 | - | TRBV9 | CASSVGTGGAQYF | TGTGCCAGCAGCGTAGGAACAGGGGGCGCGCAGTACTTC
TRBD1 | TRBJ1-4 | - | TRBV10-3 | CAISTGAEKLFF | TGTGCCATCAGCACAGGGGCGGAAAAACTGTTTTTT
- | TRBJ1-1 | few | TRBV18 | CASSPNRGTEAFF | TGTGCCAGCTCACCCAACCGGGGCACTGAAGCTTTCTTT
TRBD2 | TRBJ2-1 | - | TRBV5-3 | CARSGGECSYNEQFF | TGTGCCAGAAGCGGGGGGGAGTGCTCCTACAATGAGCAGTTCTTC
- | TRBJ2-3 | - | TRBV7-3 | CASSLGGYTDTQYF | TGTGCCAGCAGCTTAGGGGGATACACAGATACGCAGTATTTT
TRBD2 | TRBJ2-1 | once | TRBV27 | CASSLVRGSHPGGNEQFF | TGTGCCAGCAGTTTAGTGCGCGGGAGTCATCCTGGGGGCAATGAGCAGTTCTTC
- | TRBJ2-5 | - | TRBV11-3 | CASSLRRAETQYF | TGTGCCAGCAGCTTACGCAGGGCCGAGACCCAGTACTTC
TRBD2 | TRBJ2-1 | - | TRBV29-1 | CSGASGRANEQFF | TGCAGCGGAGCTAGCGGGAGGGCTAATGAGCAGTTCTTC
TRBD2 | TRBJ2-3 | - | TRBV2 | CASRAGTSGLEDTQYF | TGTGCCAGCAGAGCCGGGACTAGCGGGTTGGAAGATACGCAGTATTTT
TRBD2 | TRBJ2-1 | - | TRBV7-3 | CASSLSGGSSYNEQFF | TGTGCCAGCAGCTTAAGCGGGGGGAGCTCCTACAATGAGCAGTTCTTC
- | TRBJ1-1 | - | TRBV6-1 | CASSERGDTEAFF | TGTGCCAGCAGTGAACGGGGGGACACTGAAGCTTTCTTT
- | TRBJ2-5 | once | TRBV7-9 | CASSLGAMRETQYF | TGTGCCAGCAGTCTGGGGGCGATGAGAGAGACCCAGTACTTC
- | TRBJ2-1 | - | TRBV7-2 | CASSLLGSNEQFF | TGTGCCAGCAGCTTACTCGGGTCCAATGAGCAGTTCTTC
TRBD1 | TRBJ2-1 | - | TRBV5-1 | CASSLDGTGPYNEQFF | TGCGCCAGCAGCTTGGACGGGACAGGACCATACAATGAGCAGTTCTTC
- | TRBJ1-1 | - | TRBV7-2 | CASSRTGLNTEAFF | TGTGCCAGCAGTCGAACGGGATTGAACACTGAAGCTTTCTTT
- | TRBJ2-3 | once | TRBV9 | CASSVDLATDTQYF | TGTGCCAGCAGCGTAGATCTAGCGACAGATACGCAGTATTTT
- | TRBJ1-1 | - | TRBV5-3 | CARSLRWGARGDTEAFF | TGTGCCAGAAGCTTGAGGTGGGGGGCGAGAGGGGACACTGAAGCTTTCTTT
- | TRBJ2-1 | once | TRBV7-2 | CASSLSGPAHNEQFF | TGTGCCAGCAGCTTAAGTGGACCCGCCCACAATGAGCAGTTCTTC
- | TRBJ2-5 | - | TRBV5-1 | CASSFQVEETQYF | TGCGCCAGCAGCTTCCAGGTTGAAGAGACCCAGTACTTC
- | TRBJ1-2 | - | TRBV5-1 | CASSLVGLTNGYTF | TGCGCCAGCAGCTTGGTCGGGCTCACGAACGGCTACACCTTC
- | TRBJ2-7 | - | TRBV27 | CASSLEGLSSYEQYF | TGTGCCAGCAGTTTGGAAGGGCTGAGCTCCTACGAGCAGTACTTC
- | TRBJ1-1 | - | TRBV18 | CASSPGHTEAFF | TGTGCCAGCTCACCGGGTCACACTGAAGCTTTCTTT
- | TRBJ2-5 | - | TRBV5-1 | CASSLAPAGAETQYF | TGCGCCAGCAGCTTGGCCCCAGCAGGGGCTGAGACCCAGTACTTC
- | TRBJ2-6 | - | TRBV6-6 | CARKEAVSSGANVLTF | TGTGCCAGAAAGGAAGCGGTGAGCTCTGGGGCCAACGTCCTGACTTTC
- | TRBJ1-4 | - | TRBV28 | CASGARREKLFF | TGTGCCAGTGGGGCAAGGAGAGAAAAACTGTTTTTT
TRBD1 | TRBJ1-5 | few | TRBV28 | CASTNRGLNQPQHF | TGTGCCAGCACAAACAGGGGGCTCAATCAGCCCCAGCATTTT
TRBD2 | TRBJ2-2 | - | TRBV19 | CASSIVVLLAEGDTGELFF | TGTGCCAGTAGTATAGTAGTCCTACTAGCGGAGGGGGACACCGGGGAGCTGTTTTTT
- | TRBJ2-2 | - | TRBV6-1 | CATLRQVNTGELFF | TGTGCCACGCTCAGACAGGTTAACACCGGGGAGCTGTTTTTT
- | TRBJ1-5 | - | TRBV28 | CASSPSSPSQPQHF | TGTGCCAGCAGTCCTTCGTCCCCCAGTCAGCCCCAGCATTTT
TRBD1 | TRBJ1-5 | - | TRBV28 | CASSFTQGAAQPQHF | TGTGCCAGCAGTTTTACCCAGGGGGCGGCTCAGCCCCAGCATTTT
TRBD1 | TRBJ2-2 | - | TRBV28 | CASSPGDRGSGELFF | TGTGCCAGCAGCCCGGGGGACAGGGGGTCCGGGGAGCTGTTTTTT
- | TRBJ1-2 | - | TRBV5-1 | CASSPEGGSGYTF | TGCGCCAGCAGCCCCGAGGGTGGCAGTGGCTACACCTTC
TRBD2 | TRBJ2-3 | - | TRBV11-2 | CASSLAAGGDTQYF | TGTGCCAGCAGCTTAGCTGCGGGAGGAGATACGCAGTATTTT